The 27 T cell receptor beta chains given below trace back to one sample, sequenced in a study of T cell responses to AZD1222 COVID-19 vaccine. Sequenced by immunoSEQ multiplex PCR; TCRdb stores in-frame clones only, minus some. Among about 170,000 clones listed, 85% to 95% were seen once. Specimen: peripheral blood, collected on day 0 of AZD1222 vaccination. The receptors originated from an adult in good health.

This sequence joins TRBV27 and TRBJ1-1, with 7 nucleotides matching TRBD1. The germline CDR1 and CDR2 sequences are MNHEY and SMNVEV (reference sequence). With V trimmed by 5 bases and J by 6 bases, 6 bases remained unmatched. The CDR3 sequence is 13 residues long. The CDR3 loop reads CASSIQGSAEAFF. The DNA for the CDR3 is TGTGCCAGCAGTATACAGGGGAGCGCTGAAGCTTTCTTT.

The chain's CDR3 is CASSPIGQGIIPFEQYF. The CDR3 region has the DNA TGTGCCAGCTCACCGATAGGACAGGGGATTATCCCCTTCGAGCAGTACTTC. This chain uses TRBV18 with TRBJ2-7; 9 bases map to TRBD1. Per germline, CDR1 KGHSH and CDR2 LQKENI. The CDR3 runs 17 residues. V trimming: 3 bases; J trimming: 6 bases; junction bases outside the gene matches: 15.

As DNA, the CDR3 is TGTGCCAGCAGTCTTTCCACCGGGGAGCTGTTTTTT. Amino acids: CASSLSTGELFF. This chain uses TRBV27 with TRBJ2-2; no firm D call. This CDR3 spans 12 amino acids. CDR1 is MNHEY and CDR2 is SMNVEV in the germline V gene (reference sequence). Trimming took 5 bases from V and 4 from J, leaving 5 bases between them.

This sequence joins TRBV4-1 and TRBJ2-2; D is undetermined. The ends were cut back, 4 bases at V and 4 bases at J, with 4 bases in the middle. The CDR3 runs 12 residues. The germline CDR1 and CDR2 sequences are MGHRA and YSYEKL. CDR3 DNA sequence: TGCGCCAGCAGCCGCCCCACCGGGGAGCTGTTTTTT. Residues: CASSRPTGELFF.

The chain recombines TRBV9 with TRBJ2-7, with 8 positions matching TRBD1. The CDR3 is made up of 16 amino acids. The J segment lost 1 base and the V segment lost 4 bases, leaving 10 bases of the junction unmatched. Germline lookup yields CDR1 SGDLS and CDR2 YYNGEE. DNA for the CDR3: TGTGCCAGCAGCCCGACCGCGGGACAGGAATCCTACGAGCAGTACTTC. It specifies CASSPTAGQESYEQYF. Filled out from reference TRBV9 and TRBJ2-7, the complete variable domain reads DSGVTQTPKHLITATGQRVTLRCSPRSGDLSVYWYQQSLDQGLQFLIQYYNGEERAKGNILERFSAQQFPDLHSELNLSSLELGDSALYFCASSPTAGQESYEQYFGPGTRLTVT.

This clone was seen more than once but under ten times. The chain couples TRBV2 to TRBJ1-5; no clear D gene. Deletions cut 6 bases from V and 4 bases from J, with 10 bases between. The germline V gene has CDR1 SNHLY and CDR2 FYNNEI. This CDR3 comprises 13 residues. CDR3 protein: CASRPRINQPQHF. CDR3 DNA: TGTGCCAGCAGGCCCAGAATTAATCAGCCCCAGCATTTT.

The rearrangement joins TRBV7-8 to TRBJ2-4; 12 nucleotides line up with TRBD2. The germline V gene encodes CDR1 SGHVS and CDR2 FQNEAQ. Germline trimming cut 1 base from V and 3 bases from J; bases unmatched to any gene: 13. CDR3 length: 20 amino acids. Here the CDR3 reads CASSLESLTSGRGSKNIQYF. DNA for the CDR3: TGTGCCAGCAGCTTAGAGTCCCTGACTAGCGGGAGAGGGAGCAAAAACATTCAGTACTTC.

The V gene is TRBV2, the J gene TRBJ2-2; perhaps TRBD2 as D (6 bases). CDR3 length: 13 residues. In germline, CDR1 is SNHLY, CDR2 FYNNEI. V was cut by 7 bases and J by 5 bases, with 11 bases left in between. The CDR3 DNA is TGTGCCAGCATAACTAGCAGGACCGGGGAGCTGTTTTTT. It specifies CASITSRTGELFF.

This chain joins TRBV24-1 and TRBJ2-2, with D possibly matching TRBD1 (5 bases). The germline gives CDR1 KGHDR, CDR2 SFDVKD. Trimming pared 6 bases from V and 4 bases from J, leaving 8 bases between. This CDR3 has 13 residues. DNA of the CDR3: TGTGCCACCAGTTCTCAGGGCACCGGGGAGCTGTTTTTT. Encoded protein: CATSSQGTGELFF.

This chain connects TRBV2 to TRBJ2-2; TRBD1 agrees at 9 bases. V lost 8 bases to trimming and J lost 5 bases; unmatched junction nucleotides: 9. The V gene's germline CDR1 is SNHLY and CDR2 FYNNEI. The CDR3 extends over 15 amino acids. CDR3 DNA sequence: TGTGCCAGCGCGCCGGGACAGGGATTTACCGGGGAGCTGTTTTTT. Its translation is CASAPGQGFTGELFF.

This chain uses TRBV7-9 with TRBJ1-2, with a tentative D call TRBD1 (6 bases). The CDR3 is made up of 15 amino acids. Looked up from germline, CDR1 is SEHNR and CDR2 is FQNEAQ (reference sequence). The ends were cut back, 6 bases at V and 3 bases at J, with 17 bases in the middle. The CDR3 loop is CASSRVAGADYGYTF. The CDR3 DNA reads as TGTGCCAGCAGTCGAGTAGCAGGGGCCGACTATGGCTACACCTTC.

The chain joins TRBV5-4 to TRBJ2-7; no reliable D call. This CDR3 is 13 amino acids long. From germline, CDR1 is SGHNT and CDR2 YYREEE (reference sequence). The V gene lost 4 bases and the J gene lost 2 bases, with 10 bases spanning the gap. The CDR3 coding sequence is TGTGCCAGCAGCCGACCCGGACCCTACGAGCAGTACTTC. Translation: CASSRPGPYEQYF.

The rearrangement joins TRBV6-6 to TRBJ1-2; 7 nucleotides agree with TRBD1. Germline CDR1 reads MNHNY; CDR2 reads SVGAGI (reference sequence). V shed 6 bases and J 8 bases; nucleotides not matched to a gene: 9. CDR3 length equals 13 residues. CDR3 loop: CASRPGQAGGYTF. The CDR3 DNA reads as TGTGCCAGCAGGCCTGGACAGGCGGGGGGCTACACCTTC.

The rearrangement links TRBV24-1 to TRBJ2-1, with D possibly TRBD2 on 5 matching bases. Germline V gives CDR1 KGHDR, CDR2 SFDVKD. V lost 9 bases, J lost 4 bases, and 21 bases lay in between. The CDR3 loop spans 16 amino acids. The CDR3 sequence: CATREQPVLAYNEQFF. The CDR3 coding sequence is TGTGCCACCCGGGAACAGCCGGTCCTGGCGTACAATGAGCAGTTCTTC.

The chain uses TRBV3-1 (or the pseudogene TRBV3-2) and TRBJ1-2; TRBD1 agrees at 8 bases. Losses at the gene ends were 3 bases for V and 5 bases for J; bases not matched to a gene: 2. Germline CDR1 reads LGHDT; CDR2 reads YNNKEL (reference sequence). The CDR3 totals 13 residues. The CDR3 sequence is CASSQDRVYGYTF. The CDR3 DNA is TGTGCCAGCAGCCAGGACAGGGTTTATGGCTACACCTTC.

The count of this clone is one. V and J are TRBV6-1 and TRBJ2-4; possibly TRBD1 for D (5 bases). In germline, CDR1 is MNHNS, CDR2 SASEGT. V dropped 4 bases and J dropped 0 bases, with 16 bases sitting between them. The CDR3 consists of 17 residues. This CDR3 is CASSGQSFGLAKNIQYF. The DNA of the CDR3 is TGTGCCAGCAGTGGACAGTCCTTCGGATTAGCCAAAAACATTCAGTACTTC.

This chain links TRBV12-3 or TRBV12-4 with TRBJ2-7; D uncertain. This CDR3 has 12 residues. The V end was cut by 2 bases, the J end by 3 bases, with 5 bases between. The CDR3 region is CASSLRYYEQYF. In DNA, the CDR3 is TGTGCCAGCAGTTTAAGGTACTACGAGCAGTACTTC.

V usage is TRBV13 and J usage is TRBJ2-3; 10 nucleotides agree with TRBD2. The germline V gene has CDR1 PRHDT and CDR2 FYEKMQ (reference sequence). The V segment lost 5 bases and the J segment 7 bases; nucleotides outside the gene matches: 6. There are 14 residues in the CDR3. The CDR3 loop is CASSATSGRNTQYF. The DNA of the CDR3 is TGTGCCAGCAGCGCGACTAGCGGGCGAAATACGCAGTATTTT.

The genes are TRBV6-1 and TRBJ1-1; D is uncertain. Germline V gives CDR1 MNHNS, CDR2 SASEGT. Trimming stripped 1 base from V and 5 bases from J, with 5 bases between. The CDR3 covers 12 residues. The CDR3 DNA reads as TGTGCCAGCAGTGAAGTTGGTACTGAAGCTTTCTTT. This gives the protein CASSEVGTEAFF.

This chain uses TRBV7-9 with TRBJ2-7; D gene unclear. The CDR3 has 15 amino acids. Germline V gene sequence: CDR1 SEHNR, CDR2 FQNEAQ (reference sequence). The V end lost 2 bases, the J end lost 2 bases, and 13 bases lay between the germline ends. CDR3: CASSLTGRNTYEQYF. In DNA, the CDR3 is TGTGCCAGCAGCTTAACGGGCAGAAATACCTACGAGCAGTACTTC.

This sequence joins TRBV15 and TRBJ1-1, with D maybe TRBD1 (6 bases). The length of the CDR3 is 15 residues. Trimming took off 3 bases at V and 11 bases at J, with 22 bases between the two ends. Germline V gene sequence: CDR1 LNHNV, CDR2 YYDKDF (reference sequence). The CDR3 is CATSRKTQGRDSAFF. For the CDR3, the DNA is TGTGCCACCAGCAGGAAAACGCAGGGGCGCGATTCGGCTTTCTTT.

This sequence joins TRBV6-5 and TRBJ1-6; D remains ambiguous. The CDR3 length is 14 residues. The V gene's germline CDR1 is MNHEY and CDR2 SVGAGI. V was cut by 2 bases and J by 8 bases, with 10 bases left in between. The CDR3 region is CASSYEGRDSPLHF. The CDR3 bases are TGTGCCAGCAGTTACGAAGGGAGGGATTCACCCCTCCACTTT.

In its sample, this clone was seen once. This chain joins TRBV25-1 and TRBJ1-5; D is ambiguous. The ends were cut back, 5 bases at V and 7 bases at J, with 18 bases in the middle. CDR1 and CDR2 from the germline V gene are MGHDK and SYGVNS. The length of the CDR3 is 15 residues. CDR3 loop: CASSKSGAVGQPQHF. The CDR3 region has the DNA TGTGCCAGCAGTAAGAGCGGAGCGGTAGGCCAGCCCCAGCATTTT. Together with reference TRBV25-1 and TRBJ1-5, the CDR3 gives the full variable domain: EADIYQTPRYLVIGTGKKITLECSQTMGHDKMYWYQQDPGMELHLIHYSYGVNSTEKGDLSSESTVSRIRTEHFPLTLESARPSHTSQYLCASSKSGAVGQPQHFGDGTRLSIL.

The chain is built from TRBV7-9 and TRBJ1-1; 8 positions match TRBD1. Germline assignment: CDR1 SEHNR and CDR2 FQNEAQ (reference sequence). V dropped 1 base and J dropped 11; count of bases not matched to a gene: 9. The CDR3 runs to 14 residues. The CDR3 region has the DNA TGTGCCAGCAGCTTAGGGACAGGGTTGGGGGAGGCTTTCTTT. As protein: CASSLGTGLGEAFF.

The chain joins TRBV6-2 or TRBV6-3 to TRBJ2-7; 8 bases map to TRBD2. Germline lookup yields CDR1 MNHEY and CDR2 SVGEGT. CDR3 length equals 15 residues. The ends lost 5 bases at V and 2 bases at J; junction bases unmatched: 8. This CDR3 is CASSRSGSITYEQYF. The CDR3 DNA reads as TGTGCCAGCAGTAGAAGCGGGAGCATCACCTACGAGCAGTACTTC.

V gene TRBV27 combines with J gene TRBJ1-2; possibly TRBD1 for D (6 bases). The CDR3 has 15 amino acids. Germline CDR1 and CDR2: MNHEY and SMNVEV (reference sequence). Trimming cost V 5 bases and J 7 bases, with 20 bases left between them. CDR3 DNA sequence: TGTGCCAGCAGTCCGGGGGCAGGGGCCTCCCTTGGCTACACCTTC. Its protein product is CASSPGAGASLGYTF.

The chain recombines TRBV9 with TRBJ2-7; possible D gene TRBD1, 7 bases. Germline assignment: CDR1 SGDLS and CDR2 YYNGEE. CDR3 length equals 15 residues. Trimming stripped 0 bases from V and 5 bases from J, with 15 bases between. Written as DNA, the CDR3 is TGTGCCAGCAGCGTAGCCGGAGGGGGCGTCGACGAGCAGTACTTC. This sequence encodes CASSVAGGGVDEQYF.